These T cell receptor beta chains were read from a single sample in a study of T cell responses to AZD1222 COVID-19 vaccine. Sequenced by immunoSEQ multiplex PCR; TCRdb stores in-frame clones only, minus some. Of over 200,000 clones listed, about 95% are singletons. This material consisted of peripheral blood, taken 28 days after the second dose of the MenACWY control vaccine. Receptors originate from an adult who received the MenACWY meningococcal vaccine as a control. The CDR3 runs from the conserved cysteine through the conserved F or W. D genes are given only for firm matches. Clone size, where shown, is once, few, many, or a class for clones that have expanded.

size: NA; J: TRBJ2-6; D: NA; V: TRBV4-1; CDR3: CASSQQGRAKSGANVLTF; DNA: TGCGCCAGCTCACAACAGGGGAGGGCAAAGTCTGGGGCCAACGTCCTGACTTTC
size: NA; J: TRBJ1-6; D: NA; V: TRBV6-1; CDR3: CASSGTGVGLYNSPLHF; DNA: TGTGCCAGCAGTGGGACGGGAGTAGGGCTCTATAATTCACCCCTCCACTTT
size: NA; J: TRBJ2-7; D: NA; V: TRBV6-2/TRBV6-3; CDR3: CASTPSRGGKYEQYF; DNA: TGTGCCAGCACCCCCTCTCGGGGCGGGAAATACGAGCAGTACTTC
size: NA; J: TRBJ1-1; D: NA; V: TRBV5-1; CDR3: CASSLFGEMEAFF; DNA: TGCGCCAGCAGCTTGTTCGGGGAGATGGAAGCTTTCTTT
size: NA; J: TRBJ1-5; D: NA; V: TRBV27; CDR3: CASSLSGGRANQPQHF; DNA: TGTGCCAGCAGTTTATCGGGGGGTCGGGCCAATCAGCCCCAGCATTTT
size: NA; J: TRBJ1-6; D: NA; V: TRBV25-1; CDR3: CASSLGVNSPLHF; DNA: TGTGCCAGCAGTTTAGGGGTTAATTCACCCCTCCACTTT
size: NA; J: TRBJ1-1; D: TRBD1; V: TRBV6-5; CDR3: CASHSTGGGSFF; DNA: TGTGCCAGCCACTCGACAGGGGGGGGATCTTTCTTT
size: NA; J: TRBJ2-5; D: NA; V: TRBV19; CDR3: CASRGGAGFEETQYF; DNA: TGTGCCAGTAGGGGGGGCGCAGGGTTTGAAGAGACCCAGTACTTC
size: NA; J: TRBJ1-3; D: NA; V: TRBV21-1; CDR3: CASSFWGQEDSGNTIYF; DNA: TGTGCCAGCAGCTTCTGGGGACAGGAGGACTCTGGAAACACCATATATTTT
size: NA; J: TRBJ2-7; D: NA; V: TRBV5-4; CDR3: CASSYDRTTYEQYF; DNA: TGTGCCAGCAGCTACGACAGGACGACTTACGAGCAGTACTTC
size: once; J: TRBJ1-1; D: NA; V: TRBV4-1; CDR3: CASSGGPGTEAFF; DNA: TGCGCCAGCAGTGGGGGGCCGGGCACTGAAGCTTTCTTT
size: NA; J: TRBJ1-1; D: NA; V: TRBV28; CDR3: CASIPGTGRIREAFF; DNA: TGTGCCAGCATCCCAGGCACGGGTAGGATACGTGAAGCTTTCTTT
size: NA; J: TRBJ2-5; D: TRBD2; V: TRBV19; CDR3: CASSLRLARRWETQYF; DNA: TGTGCCAGTAGCCTTCGACTAGCGCGACGATGGGAGACCCAGTACTTC
size: NA; J: TRBJ2-2; D: NA; V: TRBV27; CDR3: CASSFEWGTNTGELFF; DNA: TGTGCCAGCAGTTTTGAGTGGGGGACGAACACCGGGGAGCTGTTTTTT
size: NA; J: TRBJ1-2; D: NA; V: TRBV5-6; CDR3: CASSQGRANYGYTF; DNA: TGTGCCAGCAGCCAAGGACGGGCTAACTATGGCTACACCTTC
size: NA; J: TRBJ1-5; D: NA; V: TRBV6-2/TRBV6-3; CDR3: CASSTPQGRASNQPQHF; DNA: TGTGCCAGCAGTACTCCACAGGGACGTGCGAGCAATCAGCCCCAGCATTTT
size: NA; J: TRBJ2-1; D: NA; V: TRBV11-2; CDR3: CASSLAQEPSSNEQFF; DNA: TGTGCCAGCAGCTTAGCCCAGGAACCCAGCAGCAATGAGCAGTTCTTC
size: NA; J: TRBJ2-1; D: TRBD1; V: TRBV5-1; CDR3: CASSLADRGDYNEQFF; DNA: TGCGCCAGCAGCTTGGCGGACAGGGGGGACTACAATGAGCAGTTCTTC
size: NA; J: TRBJ1-6; D: NA; V: TRBV11-2; CDR3: CASRSTQGFGSPLHF; DNA: TGTGCCAGCAGATCTACACAGGGATTTGGATCACCCCTCCACTTT
size: NA; J: TRBJ1-1; D: NA; V: TRBV5-1; CDR3: CASSLPPNTEAFF; DNA: TGCGCCAGCAGCTTGCCCCCGAACACTGAAGCTTTCTTT
size: NA; J: TRBJ1-2; D: NA; V: TRBV6-1; CDR3: CASSEGGTADYGYTF; DNA: TGTGCCAGCAGTGAGGGAGGGACGGCTGACTATGGCTACACCTTC
size: NA; J: TRBJ2-7; D: NA; V: TRBV6-2/TRBV6-3; CDR3: CASSATPDSSYEQYF; DNA: TGTGCCAGCAGTGCCACCCCGGACAGCTCCTACGAGCAGTACTTC
size: NA; J: TRBJ1-3; D: NA; V: TRBV10-3; CDR3: CAISESEEAYSGNTIYF; DNA: TGTGCCATCAGTGAGTCCGAGGAGGCCTACTCTGGAAACACCATATATTTT
size: NA; J: TRBJ2-4; D: NA; V: TRBV2; CDR3: CASRAPSTGLGGIQYF; DNA: TGTGCCAGCAGGGCCCCCTCGACAGGACTCGGTGGCATTCAGTACTTC
size: NA; J: TRBJ2-7; D: NA; V: TRBV4-2; CDR3: CASSQGGGTYEQYF; DNA: TGTGCCAGCAGCCAAGGCGGCGGCACCTACGAGCAGTACTTC
size: NA; J: TRBJ1-5; D: NA; V: TRBV3-1/TRBV3-2; CDR3: CASSQGRHSNQPQHF; DNA: TGTGCCAGCAGCCAGGGCAGACATAGCAATCAGCCCCAGCATTTT
size: NA; J: TRBJ2-1; D: NA; V: TRBV3-1/TRBV3-2; CDR3: CASSQRHESYNEQFF; DNA: TGTGCCAGCAGCCAGAGACACGAATCCTACAATGAGCAGTTCTTC
size: few; J: TRBJ2-7; D: NA; V: TRBV11-2; CDR3: CASSFAGQGDYEQYF; DNA: TGTGCCAGCAGCTTTGCGGGGCAGGGGGACTACGAGCAGTACTTC
size: NA; J: TRBJ1-1; D: NA; V: TRBV3-1/TRBV3-2; CDR3: CASSQARTGHGTEAFF; DNA: TGTGCCAGCAGCCAAGCCCGCACAGGGCATGGCACTGAAGCTTTCTTT
size: NA; J: TRBJ1-2; D: NA; V: TRBV28; CDR3: CASSSTGTGYTF; DNA: TGTGCCAGCAGTTCAACAGGGACTGGCTACACCTTC
size: NA; J: TRBJ2-7; D: NA; V: TRBV6-2/TRBV6-3; CDR3: CASSPPGHRSYEQYF; DNA: TGTGCCAGCAGCCCCCCGGGACACCGCTCCTACGAGCAGTACTTC
size: NA; J: TRBJ2-1; D: NA; V: TRBV29-1; CDR3: CSVVLGRNEQFF; DNA: TGCAGCGTTGTATTGGGGAGGAATGAGCAGTTCTTC
size: once; J: TRBJ1-2; D: TRBD1; V: TRBV6-5; CDR3: CASRSGTGDGYTF; DNA: TGTGCCAGCAGGTCCGGGACAGGGGATGGCTACACCTTC
size: NA; J: TRBJ1-6; D: NA; V: TRBV7-2; CDR3: CASSESSYNSPLHF; DNA: TGTGCCAGCAGCGAAAGCTCCTATAATTCACCCCTCCACTTT
size: NA; J: TRBJ1-3; D: NA; V: TRBV28; CDR3: CASSSFGGSGNTIYF; DNA: TGTGCCAGCAGCTCGTTCGGGGGCTCAGGAAACACCATATATTTT
size: NA; J: TRBJ2-3; D: TRBD1; V: TRBV7-4; CDR3: CASSLGPDRGEDTQYF; DNA: TGTGCCAGCAGCTTAGGTCCCGACAGGGGGGAAGATACGCAGTATTTT
size: NA; J: TRBJ1-2; D: NA; V: TRBV28; CDR3: CASSLIGYGYTF; DNA: TGTGCCAGCAGTTTAATTGGGTATGGCTACACCTTC
size: NA; J: TRBJ1-3; D: TRBD1; V: TRBV6-1; CDR3: CASSAMTGAYSGNTIYF; DNA: TGTGCCAGCAGTGCAATGACAGGGGCCTACTCTGGAAACACCATATATTTT
size: NA; J: TRBJ2-7; D: TRBD1; V: TRBV3-1/TRBV3-2; CDR3: CASSQDTRDRVYEQYF; DNA: TGTGCCAGCAGCCAAGATACTCGAGACAGGGTCTACGAGCAGTACTTC
size: NA; J: TRBJ1-2; D: NA; V: TRBV19; CDR3: CASRFLLEGYTF; DNA: TGTGCCAGTAGATTCCTTTTGGAAGGCTACACCTTC
size: NA; J: TRBJ2-1; D: NA; V: TRBV28; CDR3: CASAKERGMNEQFF; DNA: TGTGCCAGCGCCAAGGAGAGAGGGATGAATGAGCAGTTCTTC
size: NA; J: TRBJ1-2; D: TRBD1; V: TRBV6-6; CDR3: CASSDREGYGYTF; DNA: TGTGCCAGCAGTGACAGGGAGGGCTATGGCTACACCTTC
size: once; J: TRBJ1-2; D: TRBD1; V: TRBV6-1; CDR3: CASSEVGTGFVPYF; DNA: TGTGCCAGCAGTGAAGTCGGGACAGGGTTTGTCCCCTACTTC
size: NA; J: TRBJ1-2; D: NA; V: TRBV30; CDR3: CAWSGGEGQSLSF; DNA: TGTGCCTGGAGCGGAGGGGAGGGACAATCCCTCTCCTTC
size: NA; J: TRBJ2-7; D: TRBD2; V: TRBV7-6; CDR3: CASSLAAGAISYEQYF; DNA: TGTGCCAGCAGCTTAGCGGCGGGAGCAATCTCCTACGAGCAGTACTTC
size: NA; J: TRBJ1-5; D: NA; V: TRBV7-9; CDR3: CASSSSREFNQPQHF; DNA: TGTGCCAGCAGCTCATCCCGGGAGTTCAATCAGCCCCAGCATTTT
size: NA; J: TRBJ2-1; D: NA; V: TRBV6-6; CDR3: CASSQPTGTPEPNEQFF; DNA: TGTGCCAGCAGTCAACCTACCGGGACCCCTGAACCCAATGAGCAGTTCTTC
size: once; J: TRBJ1-4; D: NA; V: TRBV28; CDR3: CASSFAQGVEKLFF; DNA: TGTGCCAGCAGTTTCGCACAGGGTGTCGAAAAACTGTTTTTT
size: NA; J: TRBJ2-7; D: NA; V: TRBV28; CDR3: CASSLRDASYEQYF; DNA: TGTGCCAGCAGTCTCCGGGACGCCTCCTACGAGCAGTACTTC